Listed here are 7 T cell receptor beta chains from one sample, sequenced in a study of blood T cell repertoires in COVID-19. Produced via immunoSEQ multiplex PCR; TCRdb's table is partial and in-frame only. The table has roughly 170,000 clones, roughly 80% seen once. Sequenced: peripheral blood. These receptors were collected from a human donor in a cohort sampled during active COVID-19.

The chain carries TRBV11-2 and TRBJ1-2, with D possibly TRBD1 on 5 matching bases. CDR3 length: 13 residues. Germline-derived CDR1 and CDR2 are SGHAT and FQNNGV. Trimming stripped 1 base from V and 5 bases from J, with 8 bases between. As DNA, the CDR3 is TGTGCCAGCAGCTTAGCCTCAGGGTATGGCTACACCTTC. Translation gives CASSLASGYGYTF. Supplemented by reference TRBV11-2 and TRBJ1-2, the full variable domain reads EAGVAQSPRYKIIEKRQSVAFWCNPISGHATLYWYQQILGQGPKLLIQFQNNGVVDDSQLPKDRFSAERLKGVDSTLKIQPAKLEDSAVYLCASSLASGYGYTFGSGTRLTVV.

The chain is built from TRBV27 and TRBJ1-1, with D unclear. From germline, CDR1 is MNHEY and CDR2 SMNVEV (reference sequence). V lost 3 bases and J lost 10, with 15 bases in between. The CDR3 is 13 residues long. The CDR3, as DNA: TGTGCCAGCAGTTTTTTACCCCAGGCCTTAGCTTTCTTT. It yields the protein CASSFLPQALAFF.

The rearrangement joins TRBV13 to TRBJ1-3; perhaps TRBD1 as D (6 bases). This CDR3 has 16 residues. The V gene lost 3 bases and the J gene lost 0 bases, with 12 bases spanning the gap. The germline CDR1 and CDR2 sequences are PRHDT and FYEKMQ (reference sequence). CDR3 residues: CASSFLQGSSGNTIYF. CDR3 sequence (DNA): TGTGCCAGCAGCTTCCTACAGGGATCCTCTGGAAACACCATATATTTT.

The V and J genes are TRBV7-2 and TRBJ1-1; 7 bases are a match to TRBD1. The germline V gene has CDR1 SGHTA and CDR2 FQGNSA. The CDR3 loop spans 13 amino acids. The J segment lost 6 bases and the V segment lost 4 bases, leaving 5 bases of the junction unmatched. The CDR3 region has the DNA TGTGCCAGCAGCTCCTGGGGACAGCCTGAAGCTTTCTTT. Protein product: CASSSWGQPEAFF.

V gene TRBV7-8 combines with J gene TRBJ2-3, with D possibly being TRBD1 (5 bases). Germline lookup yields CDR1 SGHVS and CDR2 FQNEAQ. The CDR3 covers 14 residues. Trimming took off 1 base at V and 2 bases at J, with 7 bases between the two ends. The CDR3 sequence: CASSLEQVTDTQYF. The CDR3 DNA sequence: TGTGCCAGCAGCTTAGAACAGGTCACAGATACGCAGTATTTT.

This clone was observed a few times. This chain's CDR3 is CSVADGGYEQYF. In nucleotides, the CDR3 is TGCAGCGTTGCGGACGGGGGCTACGAGCAGTACTTC. The gene calls are TRBV29-1 and TRBJ2-7; D might be TRBD2 (6 bases). The germline gives CDR1 SQVTM, CDR2 ANQGSEA. The CDR3 spans 12 residues. V dropped 4 bases and J dropped 3 bases, with 10 bases sitting between them.

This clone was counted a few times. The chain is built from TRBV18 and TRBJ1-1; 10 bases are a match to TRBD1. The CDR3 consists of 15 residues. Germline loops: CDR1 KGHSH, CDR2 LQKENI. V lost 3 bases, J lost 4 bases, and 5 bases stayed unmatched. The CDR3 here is CASSPPRDRGTEAFF. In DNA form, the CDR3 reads TGTGCCAGCTCACCGCCGAGGGACAGGGGCACTGAAGCTTTCTTT. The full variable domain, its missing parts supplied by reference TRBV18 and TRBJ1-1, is NAGVMQNPRHLVRRRGQEARLRCSPMKGHSHVYWYRQLPEEGLKFMVYLQKENIIDESGMPKERFSAEFPKEGPSILRIQQVVRGDSAAYFCASSPPRDRGTEAFFGQGTRLTVV.